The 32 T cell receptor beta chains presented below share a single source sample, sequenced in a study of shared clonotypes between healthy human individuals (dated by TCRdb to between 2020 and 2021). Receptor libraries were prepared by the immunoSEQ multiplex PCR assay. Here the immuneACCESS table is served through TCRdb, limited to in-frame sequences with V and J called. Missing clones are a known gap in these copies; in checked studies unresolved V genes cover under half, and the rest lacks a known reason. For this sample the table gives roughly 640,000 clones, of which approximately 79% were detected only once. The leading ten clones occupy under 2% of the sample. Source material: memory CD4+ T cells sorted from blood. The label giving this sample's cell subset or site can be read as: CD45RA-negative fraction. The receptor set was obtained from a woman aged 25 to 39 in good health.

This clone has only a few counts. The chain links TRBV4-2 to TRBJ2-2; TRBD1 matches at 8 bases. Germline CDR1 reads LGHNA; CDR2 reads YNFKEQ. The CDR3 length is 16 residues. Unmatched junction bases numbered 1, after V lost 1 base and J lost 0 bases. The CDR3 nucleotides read TGTGCCAGCAGCCAAGGGACAGGGACGAACACCGGGGAGCTGTTTTTT. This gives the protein CASSQGTGTNTGELFF.

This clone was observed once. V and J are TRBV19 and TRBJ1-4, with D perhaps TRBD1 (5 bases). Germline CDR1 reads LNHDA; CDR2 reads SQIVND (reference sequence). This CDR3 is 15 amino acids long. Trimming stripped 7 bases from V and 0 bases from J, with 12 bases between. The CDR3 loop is CASTGGRSTNEKLFF. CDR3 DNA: TGTGCCAGTACTGGGGGGAGATCAACTAATGAAAAACTGTTTTTT.

The CDR3 is CASSEGYWGAYGNTIYF. The DNA for the CDR3 is TGTGCCAGCAGTGAAGGATATTGGGGGGCCTATGGAAACACCATATATTTT. The chain links TRBV6-1 to TRBJ1-3; D may be TRBD1 (6 bases). The CDR3 has 17 residues. The germline gives CDR1 MNHNS, CDR2 SASEGT. V lost 1 base to trimming and J lost 3 bases, with 16 bases between them.

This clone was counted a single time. The CDR3 region has the DNA TGTGCCAGTAGTACTGGGACTAGCGGGAGGGCAAGGGAGCTGTTTTTT. It specifies CASSTGTSGRARELFF. The V and J genes are TRBV19 and TRBJ2-2; 16 positions match TRBD2. V shed 4 bases and J 9 bases; nucleotides not matched to a gene: 5. The CDR3 runs 16 residues. Germline V gene data show CDR1 as LNHDA and CDR2 as SQIVND (reference sequence).

The CDR3 DNA sequence: TGTGCCAGCAGCCCCGGGGCGGACTATGGCTACACCTTC. Encoded protein: CASSPGADYGYTF. This sequence joins TRBV2 and TRBJ1-2; D is possibly TRBD1 (5 bases). Germline V gives CDR1 SNHLY, CDR2 FYNNEI. V lost 6 bases to trimming and J lost 3 bases, with 11 bases between them. This CDR3 spans 13 amino acids.

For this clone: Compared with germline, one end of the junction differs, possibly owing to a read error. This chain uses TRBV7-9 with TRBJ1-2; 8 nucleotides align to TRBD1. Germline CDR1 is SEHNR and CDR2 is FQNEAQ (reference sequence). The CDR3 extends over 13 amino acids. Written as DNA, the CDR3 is TGTGCCAGCAGCTTTGATCCGGGACAGGCAGAGGTATTC. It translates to CASSFDPGQAEVF.

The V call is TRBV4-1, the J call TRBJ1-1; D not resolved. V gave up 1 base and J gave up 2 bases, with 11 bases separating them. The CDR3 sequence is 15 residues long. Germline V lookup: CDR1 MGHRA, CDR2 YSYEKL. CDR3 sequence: CASSQGHTGNTEAFF. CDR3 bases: TGCGCCAGCAGCCAAGGTCATACGGGAAACACTGAAGCTTTCTTT.

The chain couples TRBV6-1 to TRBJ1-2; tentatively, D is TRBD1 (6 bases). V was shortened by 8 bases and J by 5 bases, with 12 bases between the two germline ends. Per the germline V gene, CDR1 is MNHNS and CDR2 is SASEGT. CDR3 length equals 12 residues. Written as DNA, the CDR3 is TGTGCCAGCTCAACAGGGAAGTATGGCTACACCTTC. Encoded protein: CASSTGKYGYTF.

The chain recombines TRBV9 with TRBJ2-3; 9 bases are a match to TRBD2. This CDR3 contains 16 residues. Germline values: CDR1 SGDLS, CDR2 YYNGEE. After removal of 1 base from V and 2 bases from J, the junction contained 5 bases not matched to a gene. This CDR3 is CASSVQAGGLTDTQYF. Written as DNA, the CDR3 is TGTGCCAGCAGCGTACAAGCGGGAGGCCTCACAGATACGCAGTATTTT.

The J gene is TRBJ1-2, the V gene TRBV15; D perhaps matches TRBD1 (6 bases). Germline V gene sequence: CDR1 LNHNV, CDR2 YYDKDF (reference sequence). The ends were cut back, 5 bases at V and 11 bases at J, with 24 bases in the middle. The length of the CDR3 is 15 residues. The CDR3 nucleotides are TGTGCCACCAGCCAACGGTCGGGAACAGGGTGGGATTACACCTTC. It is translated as CATSQRSGTGWDYTF.

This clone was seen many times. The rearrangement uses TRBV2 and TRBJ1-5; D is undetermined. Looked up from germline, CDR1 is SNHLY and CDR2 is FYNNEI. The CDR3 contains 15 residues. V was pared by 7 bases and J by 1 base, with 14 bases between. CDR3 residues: CASKLARRSNQPQHF. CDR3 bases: TGTGCCAGCAAATTAGCCCGAAGAAGCAATCAGCCCCAGCATTTT.

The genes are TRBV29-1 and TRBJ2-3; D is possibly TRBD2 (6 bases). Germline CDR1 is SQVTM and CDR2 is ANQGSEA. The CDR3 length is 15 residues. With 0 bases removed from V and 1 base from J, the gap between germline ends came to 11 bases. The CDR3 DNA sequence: TGCAGCGTTGAAGATTCAAAGCGGGGCACAGATACGCAGTATTTT. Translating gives CSVEDSKRGTDTQYF.

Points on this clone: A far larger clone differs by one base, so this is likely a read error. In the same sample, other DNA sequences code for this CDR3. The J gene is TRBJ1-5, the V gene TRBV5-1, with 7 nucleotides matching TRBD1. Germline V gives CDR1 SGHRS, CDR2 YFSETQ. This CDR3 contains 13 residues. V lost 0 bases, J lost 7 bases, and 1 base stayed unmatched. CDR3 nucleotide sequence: TGCGCCAGCAGCTTGGAAGGGGGCCAGCCCCAGCATTTT. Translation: CASSLEGGQPQHF. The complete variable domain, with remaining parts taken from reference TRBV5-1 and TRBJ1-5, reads KAGVTQTPRYLIKTRGQQVTLSCSPISGHRSVSWYQQTPGQGLQFLFEYFSETQRNKGNFPGRFSGRQFSNSRSEMNVSTLELGDSALYLCASSLEGGQPQHFGDGTRLSIL.

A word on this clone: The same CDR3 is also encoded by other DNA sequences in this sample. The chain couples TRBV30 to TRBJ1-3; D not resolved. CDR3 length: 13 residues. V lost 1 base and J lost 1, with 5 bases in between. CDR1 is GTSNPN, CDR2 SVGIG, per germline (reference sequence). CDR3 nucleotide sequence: TGTGCCTGGAGTGGGGGATCTGGAAACACCATATATTTT. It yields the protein CAWSGGSGNTIYF.

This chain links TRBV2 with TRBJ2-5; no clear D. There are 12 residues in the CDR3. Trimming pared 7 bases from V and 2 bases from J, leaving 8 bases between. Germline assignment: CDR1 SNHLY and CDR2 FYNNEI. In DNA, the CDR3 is TGTGCCAGCAAAGGGCCGCAAGAGACCCAGTACTTC. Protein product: CASKGPQETQYF.

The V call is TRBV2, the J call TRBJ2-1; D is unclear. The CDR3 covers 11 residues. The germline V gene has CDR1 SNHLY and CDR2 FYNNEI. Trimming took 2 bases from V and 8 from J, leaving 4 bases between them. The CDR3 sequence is CASSEYYEQFF. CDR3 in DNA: TGTGCCAGCAGTGAATATTATGAGCAGTTCTTC.

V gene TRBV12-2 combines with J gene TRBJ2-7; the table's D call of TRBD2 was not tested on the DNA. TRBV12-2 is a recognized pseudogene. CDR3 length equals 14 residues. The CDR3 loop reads CASRPQLAFHEQYF. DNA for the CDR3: TGTGCAAGTCGCCCACAACTAGCGTTCCACGAGCAGTACTTC.

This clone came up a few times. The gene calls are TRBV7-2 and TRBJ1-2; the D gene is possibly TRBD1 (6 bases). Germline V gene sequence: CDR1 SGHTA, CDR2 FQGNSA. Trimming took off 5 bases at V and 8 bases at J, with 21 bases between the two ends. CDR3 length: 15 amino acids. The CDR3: CASSGRTTDSAGYTF. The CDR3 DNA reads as TGTGCCAGCAGCGGGAGGACCACGGACAGTGCCGGCTACACCTTC.

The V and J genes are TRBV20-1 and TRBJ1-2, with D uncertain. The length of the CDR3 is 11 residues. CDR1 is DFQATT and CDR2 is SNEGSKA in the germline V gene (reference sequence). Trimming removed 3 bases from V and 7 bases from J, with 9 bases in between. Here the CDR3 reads CSASPRGGYTF. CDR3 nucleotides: TGCAGTGCTAGTCCCCGGGGTGGCTACACCTTC.

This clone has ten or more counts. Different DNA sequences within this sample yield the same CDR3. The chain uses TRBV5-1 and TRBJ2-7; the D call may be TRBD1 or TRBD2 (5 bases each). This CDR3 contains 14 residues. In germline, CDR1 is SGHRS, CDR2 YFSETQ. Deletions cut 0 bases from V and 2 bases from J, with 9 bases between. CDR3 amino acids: CASSLGDGTYEQYF. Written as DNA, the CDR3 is TGCGCCAGCAGCTTGGGGGACGGTACCTACGAGCAGTACTTC.

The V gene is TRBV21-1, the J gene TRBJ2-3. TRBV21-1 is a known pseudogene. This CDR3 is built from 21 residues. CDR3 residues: CASSKGSLQYYRGPGMDTQYF. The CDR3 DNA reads TGTGCCAGCAGCAAAGGATCTCTCCAATATTATCGGGGCCCAGGGATGGATACGCAGTATTTT.

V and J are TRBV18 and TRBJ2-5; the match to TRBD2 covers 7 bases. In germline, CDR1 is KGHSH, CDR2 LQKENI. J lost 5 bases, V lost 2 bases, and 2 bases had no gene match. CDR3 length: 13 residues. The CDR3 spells CASSPTGRETQYF. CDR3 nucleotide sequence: TGTGCCAGCTCACCAACCGGGAGGGAGACCCAGTACTTC.

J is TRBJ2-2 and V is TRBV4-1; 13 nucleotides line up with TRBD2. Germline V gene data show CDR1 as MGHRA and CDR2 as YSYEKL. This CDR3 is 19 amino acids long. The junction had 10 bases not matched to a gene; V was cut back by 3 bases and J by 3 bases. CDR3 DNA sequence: TGCGCCAGCAGCCATGTAACTAGCGGGAGGGGTCGAGACACCGGGGAGCTGTTTTTT. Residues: CASSHVTSGRGRDTGELFF.

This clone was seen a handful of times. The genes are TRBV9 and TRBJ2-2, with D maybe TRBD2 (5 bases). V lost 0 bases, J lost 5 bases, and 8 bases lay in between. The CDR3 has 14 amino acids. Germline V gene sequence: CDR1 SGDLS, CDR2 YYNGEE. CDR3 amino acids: CASSVGRGTGELFF. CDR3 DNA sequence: TGTGCCAGCAGCGTAGGCCGGGGAACCGGGGAGCTGTTTTTT.

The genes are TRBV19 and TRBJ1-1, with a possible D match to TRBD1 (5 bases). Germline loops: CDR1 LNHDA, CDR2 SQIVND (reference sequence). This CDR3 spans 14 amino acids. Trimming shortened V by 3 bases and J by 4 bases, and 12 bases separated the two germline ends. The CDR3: CASSIQDTATEAFF. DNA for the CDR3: TGTGCCAGTAGTATTCAGGACACGGCCACTGAAGCTTTCTTT. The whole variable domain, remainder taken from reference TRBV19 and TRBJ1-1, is DGGITQSPKYLFRKEGQNVTLSCEQNLNHDAMYWYRQDPGQGLRLIYYSQIVNDFQKGDIAEGYSVSREKKESFPLTVTSAQKNPTAFYLCASSIQDTATEAFFGQGTRLTVV.

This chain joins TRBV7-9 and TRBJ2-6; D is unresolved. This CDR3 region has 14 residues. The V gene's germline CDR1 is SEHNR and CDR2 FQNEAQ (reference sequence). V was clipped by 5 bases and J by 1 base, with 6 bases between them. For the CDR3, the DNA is TGTGCCAGCAGCCCGAAGTCTGGGGCCAACGTCCTGACTTTC. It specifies CASSPKSGANVLTF.

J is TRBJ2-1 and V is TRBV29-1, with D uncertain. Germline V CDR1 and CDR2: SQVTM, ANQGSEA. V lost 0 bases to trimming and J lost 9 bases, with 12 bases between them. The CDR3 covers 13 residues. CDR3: CSVEDFPLPEQFF. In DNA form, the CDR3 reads TGCAGCGTTGAAGATTTCCCCCTCCCTGAGCAGTTCTTC.

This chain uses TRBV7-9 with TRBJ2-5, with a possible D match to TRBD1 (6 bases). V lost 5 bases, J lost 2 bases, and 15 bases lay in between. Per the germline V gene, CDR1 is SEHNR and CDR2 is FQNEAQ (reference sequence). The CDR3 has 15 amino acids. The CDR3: CASSATQGPQETQYF. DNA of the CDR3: TGTGCCAGCAGCGCCACACAGGGTCCACAAGAGACCCAGTACTTC.

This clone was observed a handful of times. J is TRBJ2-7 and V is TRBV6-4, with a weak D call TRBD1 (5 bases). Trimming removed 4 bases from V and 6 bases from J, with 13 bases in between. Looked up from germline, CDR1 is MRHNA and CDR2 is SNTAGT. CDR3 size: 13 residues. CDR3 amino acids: CASSVGTGFEQYF. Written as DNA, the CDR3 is TGTGCCAGCAGTGTGGGTACAGGTTTCGAGCAGTACTTC.

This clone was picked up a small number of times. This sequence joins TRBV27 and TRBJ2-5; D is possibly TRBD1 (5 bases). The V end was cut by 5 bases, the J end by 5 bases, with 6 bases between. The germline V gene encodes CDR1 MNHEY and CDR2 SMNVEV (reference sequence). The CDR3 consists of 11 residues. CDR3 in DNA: TGTGCCAGCAGTAAGGGGGAGACCCAGTACTTC. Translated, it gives CASSKGETQYF.

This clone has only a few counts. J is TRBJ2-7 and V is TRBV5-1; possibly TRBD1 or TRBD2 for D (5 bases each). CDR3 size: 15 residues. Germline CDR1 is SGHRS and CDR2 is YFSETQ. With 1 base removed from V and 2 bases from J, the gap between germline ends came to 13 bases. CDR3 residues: CASSLWSGDPYEQYF. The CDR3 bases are TGCGCCAGCAGCTTGTGGTCCGGGGACCCCTACGAGCAGTACTTC.

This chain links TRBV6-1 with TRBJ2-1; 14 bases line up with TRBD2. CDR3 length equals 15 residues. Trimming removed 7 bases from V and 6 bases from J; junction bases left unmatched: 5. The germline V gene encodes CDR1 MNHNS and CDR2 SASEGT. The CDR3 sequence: CASMSGTSGSNEQFF. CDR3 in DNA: TGTGCCAGCATGTCCGGGACTAGCGGGAGCAATGAGCAGTTCTTC.